This T cell receptor (beta chain) was profiled in a study of cytomegalovirus exposure and HLA in healthy donors. Donors were nominally healthy when sampled, though unrecorded immune exposures were likely. In the PCR, 60 Vbeta and 13 Jbeta primers were used. Assay: immunoSEQ multiplex PCR; the TCRdb copy retains only in-frame clones and omits some. Of over 75,000 clones in the sample, over 75% are singletons; the top ten hold 6.5% to 8%. J was trimmed by 1 base and V by 2 bases; bases with no gene match: 5. The length of the CDR3 is 17 residues. The germline gives CDR1 MDHEN, CDR2 SYDVKM. Points on this clone: Its matching antigen is unknown.

Study-wide points: Presence/absence analyses assumed roughly uniform sequencing depth across donors, which may not hold. What TCR beta sequences reportedly achieved was accurate prediction of HLA-A and HLA-B alleles in most subjects.

The specimen sequenced was PBMCs. The clonotype was recovered from a man between 45 and 60 years old in good health and CMV-seropositive. The rearrangement links TRBV28 to TRBJ1-3; the match to TRBD1 covers 10 bases. For the CDR3, the DNA is TGTGCCAGCAGTTTACCGCCGGACAGGGGGTCTGGAAACACCATATATTTT. It yields the protein CASSLPPDRGSGNTIYF.